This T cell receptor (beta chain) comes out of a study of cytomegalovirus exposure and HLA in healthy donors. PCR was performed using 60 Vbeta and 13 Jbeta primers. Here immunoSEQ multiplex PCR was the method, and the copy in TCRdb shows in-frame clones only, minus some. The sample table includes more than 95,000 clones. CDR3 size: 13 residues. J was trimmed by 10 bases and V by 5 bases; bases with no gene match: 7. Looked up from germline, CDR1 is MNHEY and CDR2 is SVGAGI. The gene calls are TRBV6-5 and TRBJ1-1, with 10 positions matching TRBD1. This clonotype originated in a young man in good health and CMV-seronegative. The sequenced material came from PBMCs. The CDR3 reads CASSDRQGAGAFF. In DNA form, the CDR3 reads TGTGCCAGCAGTGACCGACAGGGGGCCGGAGCTTTCTTT.